What follows are 4 T cell receptor beta chains derived from one specimen sequenced in a study of low-dose radiotherapy and immunotherapy resistance in tumors. Alpha and beta chains were covered, as first-strand cDNA relied on TRAV- and TRBV-specific primers. For amplifying TCRs, the PCR ran for about 22 cycles with Phusion, which was used together with a constant-region primer and the adapter on the V primers. TCRdb analysed the reads with MiXCR anew, one entry per CDR3 protein. The sample lists under 90,000 distinct CDR3 sequences, around 17% seen once, with 2.5% to 3.5% in the top ten. Time point given: before trial treatment. Here the sequenced sample was PBMCs, taken before treatment. The receptors here all came from a male donor with prostate cancer.

This clonotype was recorded at least ten times. This chain links TRBV27 with TRBJ1-5, with TRBD1 as a possible D gene (6 bases). V was cut by 10 bases and J by 4 bases, with 11 bases left in between. The CDR3 is 12 amino acids. CDR1 and CDR2 (germline): MNHEY, SMNVEV (reference sequence). The CDR3 nucleotides read TGTGCCACAAGACAGGCGAATCAGCCCCAGCATTTT. Its protein is CATRQANQPQHF.

This clonotype was found many times. The chain employs TRBV19 and TRBJ2-5, with no clear D. The CDR3 has 14 amino acids. Germline CDR1 is LNHDA and CDR2 is SQIVND (reference sequence). Trimming pared 3 bases from V and 1 base from J, leaving 9 bases between. The CDR3, as DNA: TGTGCCAGTAGTATCGCCCAAGGCCAAGAGACCCAGTACTTC. It encodes CASSIAQGQETQYF. Combining the CDR3 with reference TRBV19 and TRBJ2-5 gives the whole variable domain DGGITQSPKYLFRKEGQNVTLSCEQNLNHDAMYWYRQDPGQGLRLIYYSQIVNDFQKGDIAEGYSVSREKKESFPLTVTSAQKNPTAFYLCASSIAQGQETQYFGPGTRLLVL.

This clonotype showed up many times. The rearrangement joins TRBV10-2 to TRBJ2-1; 9 bases are a match to TRBD2. This CDR3 comprises 15 residues. Germline V gene sequence: CDR1 WSHSY, CDR2 SAAADI. The V gene end was trimmed by 7 bases and the J gene end by 2 bases; junction bases not matched to a gene: 6. DNA for the CDR3: TGCGCCAGCATCAAAAGCGGGGGGACCTACAATGAGCAGTTCTTC. Protein product: CASIKSGGTYNEQFF.

The chain is built from TRBV6-5 and TRBJ2-7; TRBD1 or TRBD2 may be the D gene (6 bases each). This CDR3 spans 14 amino acids. V lost 7 bases to trimming and J lost 0 bases, with 13 bases between them. In germline, CDR1 is MNHEY, CDR2 SVGAGI. For the CDR3, the DNA is TGTGCCAGCAATTTAGGGGGGAGCTCCTACGAGCAGTACTTC. It encodes CASNLGGSSYEQYF.